This T cell receptor beta chain emerged from a study of CD8 T cells in ankylosing spondylitis. General study points: Matched ankylosing spondylitis synovial fluid reportedly showed significant enrichment of disease-linked clones.

By quantitative 5'-RACE with molecular barcodes, the TCR beta libraries were made. Using its own MiXCR run on the 5' RACE reads, TCRdb lists one record per CDR3 protein. This table has 25,000 to 35,000 distinct CDR3 sequences, more than 13% appearing once. Comment on this clonotype: Its antigen remains unknown.

Trimming stripped 0 bases from V and 1 base from J, with 9 bases between. The germline CDR1 and CDR2 sequences are LGHDT and YNNKEL (reference sequence). CDR3 length: 15 residues. The clonotype was recovered from a male donor with ankylosing spondylitis or in good health (not recorded which). Sequencing was carried out using blood. The V gene is TRBV3-1, the J gene TRBJ1-1; D call uncertain. CDR3: CASSQDGRRNTEAFF. In DNA form, the CDR3 reads TGTGCCAGCAGCCAAGATGGCAGGCGGAACACTGAAGCTTTCTTT.